This T cell receptor (beta chain) originates from a study of vaccination and CD4 T cells after COVID-19. Study-level information: Nasal swab PCR detected SARS-CoV-2 in convalescent patients; eight to ten had mild disease, one severe. Comprising six males and four females, the convalescent participants counted two Hispanic individuals among them. Overlapping SARS-CoV-2, HCoV-NL63, HCoV-OC43 and HCoV-229E spike peptides were used to stimulate cells.

Germline CDR1 and CDR2: MDHEN and SYDVKM. This CDR3 has 17 residues. J was trimmed by 4 bases and V by 6 bases; bases with no gene match: 18. The treatment denotes: approximately nine-day PBMC culture with coronavirus spike peptide pools or control peptides (ViraFEST assay). This clonotype is judged medium-sized (0.01 to 0.1%). Its antigen is not known. Once obtained from cultured CD4+ T cells, the DNA was sequenced using the Oncomine TCR Beta short-read assay. TCRdb used MiXCR to reprocess the PCR reads, holding one entry per CDR3 protein. Among 9,500 to 15,000 distinct CDR3 sequences listed, under 75% were seen once.

Sequencing used CD4+ T cells from blood, cultured in vitro. This chain uses TRBV28 with TRBJ2-7; 7 nucleotides align to TRBD2. This TCR was recovered from a human donor who had recovered from COVID-19. CDR3: CASSPNSGRAIRYEQYF. The CDR3 region has the DNA TGTGCCAGCAGCCCCAATAGTGGGAGGGCCATCAGGTACGAGCAGTACTTC.